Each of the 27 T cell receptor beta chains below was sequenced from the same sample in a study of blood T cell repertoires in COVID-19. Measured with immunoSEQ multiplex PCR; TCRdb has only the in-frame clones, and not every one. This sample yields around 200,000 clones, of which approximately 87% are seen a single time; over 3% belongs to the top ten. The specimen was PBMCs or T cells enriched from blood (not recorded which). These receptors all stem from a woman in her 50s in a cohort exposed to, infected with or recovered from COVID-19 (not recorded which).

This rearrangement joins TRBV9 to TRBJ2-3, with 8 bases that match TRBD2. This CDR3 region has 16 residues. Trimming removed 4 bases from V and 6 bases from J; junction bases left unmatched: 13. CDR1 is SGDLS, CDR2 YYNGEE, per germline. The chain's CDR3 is CASSRGLGTFGDTQYF. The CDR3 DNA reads TGTGCCAGCAGCCGGGGACTAGGAACCTTTGGGGATACGCAGTATTTT.

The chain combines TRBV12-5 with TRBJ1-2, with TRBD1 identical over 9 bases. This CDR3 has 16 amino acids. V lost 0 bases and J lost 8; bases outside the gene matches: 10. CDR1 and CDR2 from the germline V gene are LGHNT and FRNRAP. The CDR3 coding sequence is TGTGCTAGTGGTTTGGTAGTTGGACAGGGGATAGGGGGCTACACCTTC. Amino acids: CASGLVVGQGIGGYTF.

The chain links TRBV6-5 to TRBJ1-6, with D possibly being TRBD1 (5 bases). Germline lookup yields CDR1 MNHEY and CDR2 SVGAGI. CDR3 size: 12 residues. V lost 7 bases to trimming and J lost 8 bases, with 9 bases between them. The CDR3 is CASTQVDSPLHF. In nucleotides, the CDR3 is TGTGCCAGCACACAGGTGGATTCACCCCTCCACTTT.

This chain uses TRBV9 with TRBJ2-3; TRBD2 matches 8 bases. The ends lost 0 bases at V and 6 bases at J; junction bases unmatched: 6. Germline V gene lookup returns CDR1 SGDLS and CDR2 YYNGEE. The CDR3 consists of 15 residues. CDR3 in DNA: TGTGCCAGCAGCGTAGCGGGGGGGCCGGTGGATACGCAGTATTTT. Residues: CASSVAGGPVDTQYF.

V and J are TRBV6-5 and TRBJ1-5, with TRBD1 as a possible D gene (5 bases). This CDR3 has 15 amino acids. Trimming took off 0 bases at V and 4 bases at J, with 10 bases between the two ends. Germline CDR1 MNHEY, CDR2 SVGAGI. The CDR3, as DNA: TGTGCCAGCAGTTACTCGCCTCAGGGTAATCAGCCCCAGCATTTT. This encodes CASSYSPQGNQPQHF.

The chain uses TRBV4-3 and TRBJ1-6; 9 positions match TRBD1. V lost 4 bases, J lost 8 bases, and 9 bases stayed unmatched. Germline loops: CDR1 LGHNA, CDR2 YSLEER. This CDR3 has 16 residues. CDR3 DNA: TGCGCCAGCAGCCTCGAAGGGGGGACAGGGCATTCACCCCTCCACTTT. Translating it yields CASSLEGGTGHSPLHF.

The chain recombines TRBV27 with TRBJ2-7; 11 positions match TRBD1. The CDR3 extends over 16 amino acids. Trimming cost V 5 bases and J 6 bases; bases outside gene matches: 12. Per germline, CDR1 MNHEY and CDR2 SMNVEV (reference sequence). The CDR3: CASSPILWTGGSEQYF. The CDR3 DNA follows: TGTGCCAGCAGTCCAATTCTCTGGACAGGGGGCTCCGAGCAGTACTTC.

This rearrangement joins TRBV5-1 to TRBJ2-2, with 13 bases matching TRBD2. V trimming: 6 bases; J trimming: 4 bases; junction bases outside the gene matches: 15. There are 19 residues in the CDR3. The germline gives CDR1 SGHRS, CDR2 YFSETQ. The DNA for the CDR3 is TGCGCCAGCAACCCAAGGGGGACTAGCGGGGCCAAAGGCACCGGGGAGCTGTTTTTT. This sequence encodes CASNPRGTSGAKGTGELFF.

The CDR3 nucleotides read TGTGCCAGCAGCTCAACCGAAGGGGTCGAGCAGTACTTC. Translation gives CASSSTEGVEQYF. The V call is TRBV7-8, the J call TRBJ2-7, with D perhaps matching TRBD1 (5 bases). Trimming pared 4 bases from V and 6 bases from J, leaving 13 bases between. Germline-derived CDR1 and CDR2 are SGHVS and FQNEAQ. This CDR3 has 13 amino acids. The full variable domain, rest sourced from reference TRBV7-8 and TRBJ2-7, is GAGVSQSPRYKVAKRGQDVALRCDPISGHVSLFWYQQALGQGPEFLTYFQNEAQLDKSGLPSDRFFAERPEGSVSTLKIQRTQQEDSAVYLCASSSTEGVEQYFGPGTRLTVT.

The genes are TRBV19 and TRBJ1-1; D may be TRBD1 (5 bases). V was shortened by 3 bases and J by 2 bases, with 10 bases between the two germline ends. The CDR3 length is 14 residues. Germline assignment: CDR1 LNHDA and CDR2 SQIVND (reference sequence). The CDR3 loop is CASSINQGNTEAFF. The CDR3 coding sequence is TGTGCCAGTAGTATCAACCAGGGAAACACTGAAGCTTTCTTT. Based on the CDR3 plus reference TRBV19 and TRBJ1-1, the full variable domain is DGGITQSPKYLFRKEGQNVTLSCEQNLNHDAMYWYRQDPGQGLRLIYYSQIVNDFQKGDIAEGYSVSREKKESFPLTVTSAQKNPTAFYLCASSINQGNTEAFFGQGTRLTVV.

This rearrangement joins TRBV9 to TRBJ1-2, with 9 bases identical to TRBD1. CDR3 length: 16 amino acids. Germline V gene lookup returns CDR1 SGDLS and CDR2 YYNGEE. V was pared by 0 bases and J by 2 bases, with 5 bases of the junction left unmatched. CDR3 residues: CASSVGDRAENYGYTF. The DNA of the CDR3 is TGTGCCAGCAGCGTAGGGGACAGGGCAGAGAACTATGGCTACACCTTC.

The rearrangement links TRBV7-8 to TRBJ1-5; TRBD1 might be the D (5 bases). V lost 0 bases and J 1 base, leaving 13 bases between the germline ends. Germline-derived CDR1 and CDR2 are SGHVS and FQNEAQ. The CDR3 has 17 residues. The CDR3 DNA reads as TGTGCCAGCAGCTTAGCGCTTATCAGGGCAAGCAATCAGCCCCAGCATTTT. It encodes CASSLALIRASNQPQHF.

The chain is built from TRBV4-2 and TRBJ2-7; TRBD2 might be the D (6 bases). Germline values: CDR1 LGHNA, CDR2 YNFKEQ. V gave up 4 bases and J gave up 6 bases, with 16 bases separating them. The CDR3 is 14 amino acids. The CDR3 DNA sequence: TGTGCCAGCAGCCTCCGGCCGGGGGAAATCGAGCAGTACTTC. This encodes CASSLRPGEIEQYF.

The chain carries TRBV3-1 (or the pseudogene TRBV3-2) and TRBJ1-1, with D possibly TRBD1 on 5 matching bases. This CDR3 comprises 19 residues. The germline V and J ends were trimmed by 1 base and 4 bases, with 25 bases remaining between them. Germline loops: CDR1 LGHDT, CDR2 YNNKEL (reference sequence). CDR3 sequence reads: CASSQASLSRQRCRTEAFF. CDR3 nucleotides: TGTGCCAGCAGCCAAGCTTCTTTGAGCAGACAGAGATGTCGCACTGAAGCTTTCTTT.

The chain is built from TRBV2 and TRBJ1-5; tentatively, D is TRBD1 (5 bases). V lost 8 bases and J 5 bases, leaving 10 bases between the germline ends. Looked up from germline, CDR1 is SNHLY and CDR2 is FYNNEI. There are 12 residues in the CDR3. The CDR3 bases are TGTGCCAGCGGGGGGTCGTATCAGCCCCAGCATTTT. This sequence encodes CASGGSYQPQHF.

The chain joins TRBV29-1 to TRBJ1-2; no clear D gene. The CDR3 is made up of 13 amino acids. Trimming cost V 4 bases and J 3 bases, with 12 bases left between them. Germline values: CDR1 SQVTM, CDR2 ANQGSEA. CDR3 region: CSVVILNDYGYTF. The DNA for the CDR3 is TGCAGCGTTGTTATCTTAAATGACTATGGCTACACCTTC.

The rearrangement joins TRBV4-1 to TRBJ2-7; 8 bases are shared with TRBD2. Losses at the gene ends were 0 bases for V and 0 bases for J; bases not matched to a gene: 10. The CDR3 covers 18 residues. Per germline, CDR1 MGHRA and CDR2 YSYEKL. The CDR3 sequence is CASSQDPGTRVSSYEQYF. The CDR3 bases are TGCGCCAGCAGCCAAGATCCGGGGACTAGGGTAAGCTCCTACGAGCAGTACTTC.

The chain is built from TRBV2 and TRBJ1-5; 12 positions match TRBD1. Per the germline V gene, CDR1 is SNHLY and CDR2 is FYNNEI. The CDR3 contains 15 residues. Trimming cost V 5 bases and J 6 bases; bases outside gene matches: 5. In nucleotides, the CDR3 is TGTGCCAGCAGTTTGGGACAGGGGGCCATTCAGCCCCAGCATTTT. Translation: CASSLGQGAIQPQHF.

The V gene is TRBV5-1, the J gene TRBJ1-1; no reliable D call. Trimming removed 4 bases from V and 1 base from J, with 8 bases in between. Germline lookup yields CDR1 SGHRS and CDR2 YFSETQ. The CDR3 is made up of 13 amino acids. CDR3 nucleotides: TGCGCCAGCAGCGTCACAGCGAACACTGAAGCTTTCTTT. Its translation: CASSVTANTEAFF.

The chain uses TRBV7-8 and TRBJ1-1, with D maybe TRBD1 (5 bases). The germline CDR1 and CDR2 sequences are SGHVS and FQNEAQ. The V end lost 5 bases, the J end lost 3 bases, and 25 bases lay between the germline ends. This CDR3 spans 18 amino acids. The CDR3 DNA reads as TGTGCCAGCAGCCCAAAATGGGGCCGCGAAGAAGGGGACACTGAAGCTTTCTTT. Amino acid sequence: CASSPKWGREEGDTEAFF. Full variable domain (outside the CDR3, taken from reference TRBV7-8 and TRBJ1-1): GAGVSQSPRYKVAKRGQDVALRCDPISGHVSLFWYQQALGQGPEFLTYFQNEAQLDKSGLPSDRFFAERPEGSVSTLKIQRTQQEDSAVYLCASSPKWGREEGDTEAFFGQGTRLTVV.

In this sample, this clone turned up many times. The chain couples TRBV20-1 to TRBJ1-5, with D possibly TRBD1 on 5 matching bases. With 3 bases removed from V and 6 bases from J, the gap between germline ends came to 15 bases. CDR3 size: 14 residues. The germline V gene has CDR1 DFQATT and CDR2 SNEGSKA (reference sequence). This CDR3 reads CSASPLGVGQPQHF. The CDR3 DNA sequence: TGCAGTGCTAGTCCCCTAGGGGTCGGTCAGCCCCAGCATTTT.

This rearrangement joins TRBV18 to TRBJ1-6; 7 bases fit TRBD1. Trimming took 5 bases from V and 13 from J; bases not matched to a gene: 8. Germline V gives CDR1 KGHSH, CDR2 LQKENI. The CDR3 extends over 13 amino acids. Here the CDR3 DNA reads TGTGCCAGCTCAGAGGGGACAGTGAGCCCCCTCCACTTT. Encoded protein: CASSEGTVSPLHF.

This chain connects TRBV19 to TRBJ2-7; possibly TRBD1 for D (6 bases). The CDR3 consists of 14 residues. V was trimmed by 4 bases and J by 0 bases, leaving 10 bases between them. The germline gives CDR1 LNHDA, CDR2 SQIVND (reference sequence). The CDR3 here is CASSRTGSSYEQYF. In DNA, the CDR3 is TGTGCCAGTAGTAGAACAGGGAGCTCCTACGAGCAGTACTTC.

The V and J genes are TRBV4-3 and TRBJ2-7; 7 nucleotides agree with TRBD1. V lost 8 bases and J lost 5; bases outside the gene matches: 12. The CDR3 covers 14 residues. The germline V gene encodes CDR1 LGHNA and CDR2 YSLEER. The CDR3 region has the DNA TGCGCCAGCGCTGCCTGGGACAGTTGGCACGAGCAGTACTTC. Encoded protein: CASAAWDSWHEQYF.

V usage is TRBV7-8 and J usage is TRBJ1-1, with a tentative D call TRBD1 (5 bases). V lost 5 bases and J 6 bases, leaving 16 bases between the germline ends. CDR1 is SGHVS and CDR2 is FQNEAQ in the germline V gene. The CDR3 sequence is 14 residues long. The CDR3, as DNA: TGTGCCAGCAGCCATGGTGGGGGGAGGGCTGAAGCTTTCTTT. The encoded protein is CASSHGGGRAEAFF.

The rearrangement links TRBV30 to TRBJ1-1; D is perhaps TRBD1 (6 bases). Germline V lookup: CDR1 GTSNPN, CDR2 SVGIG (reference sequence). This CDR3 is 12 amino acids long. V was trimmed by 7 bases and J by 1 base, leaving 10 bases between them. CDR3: CAFLRGNTEAFF. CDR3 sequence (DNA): TGTGCCTTCCTCAGGGGGAACACTGAAGCTTTCTTT.

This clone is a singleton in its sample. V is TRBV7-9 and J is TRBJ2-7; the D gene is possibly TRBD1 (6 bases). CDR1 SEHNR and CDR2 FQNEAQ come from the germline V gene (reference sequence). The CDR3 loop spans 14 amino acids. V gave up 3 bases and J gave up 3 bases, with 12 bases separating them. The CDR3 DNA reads TGTGCCAGCAGCTTGCCCGCACAGGGCTACGAGCAGTACTTC. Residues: CASSLPAQGYEQYF. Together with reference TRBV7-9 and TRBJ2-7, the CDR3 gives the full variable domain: DTGVSQNPRHKITKRGQNVTFRCDPISEHNRLYWYRQTLGQGPEFLTYFQNEAQLEKSRLLSDRFSAERPKGSFSTLEIQRTEQGDSAMYLCASSLPAQGYEQYFGPGTRLTVT.